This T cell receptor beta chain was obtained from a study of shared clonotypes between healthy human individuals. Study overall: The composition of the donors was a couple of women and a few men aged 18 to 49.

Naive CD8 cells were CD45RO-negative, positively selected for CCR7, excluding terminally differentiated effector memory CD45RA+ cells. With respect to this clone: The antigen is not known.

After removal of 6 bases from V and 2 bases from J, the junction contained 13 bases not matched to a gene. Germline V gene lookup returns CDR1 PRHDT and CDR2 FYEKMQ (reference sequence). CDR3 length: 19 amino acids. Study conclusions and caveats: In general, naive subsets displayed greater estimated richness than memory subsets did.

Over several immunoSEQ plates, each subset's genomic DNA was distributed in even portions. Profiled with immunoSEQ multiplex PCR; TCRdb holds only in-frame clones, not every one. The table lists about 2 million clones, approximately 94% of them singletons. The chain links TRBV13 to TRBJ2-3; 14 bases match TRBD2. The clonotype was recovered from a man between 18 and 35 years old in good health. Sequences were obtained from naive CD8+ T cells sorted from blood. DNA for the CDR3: TGTGCCAGCAGAGGTCCCCCGGGACTAGCGGGAGCGGTCACAGATACGCAGTATTTT. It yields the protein CASRGPPGLAGAVTDTQYF.